This paragraph covers one T cell receptor (beta chain) sequence. Its specificity is unknown. The data are from a study of cytomegalovirus exposure and HLA in healthy donors. Findings and limits, study-wide: Researchers reported that a few CMV-associated chains were confirmed in vitro as CMV antigen-specific. Productive rates of about 87% or about 30% were seen for most TCR beta V segments in an earlier analysis.

Primers included in the PCR were 60 Vbeta and 13 Jbeta primers. Method: immunoSEQ multiplex PCR; TCRdb's copy keeps in-frame clones and lacks some. Its table lists some 67,000 clones. Specimen: PBMCs. The TCR comes from a woman younger than 45 in good health and CMV-seronegative.

The chain's CDR3 is CASSYGGYAEAFF. Written as DNA, the CDR3 is TGTGCCAGCAGCTATGGAGGATACGCTGAAGCTTTCTTT. V gene TRBV7-2 combines with J gene TRBJ1-1; D remains unclear. The CDR3 consists of 13 residues. Trimming stripped 4 bases from V and 6 bases from J, with 12 bases between. Germline values: CDR1 SGHTA, CDR2 FQGNSA.